A single sample gave rise to the 16 T cell receptor beta chains below, sequenced in a study of blood T cell repertoires in COVID-19. The table came from immunoSEQ multiplex PCR; TCRdb's copy has only in-frame clones and leaves some out. The sample lists a few hundred thousand clones, approximately 90% occurring once. Sequenced: PBMCs or T cells enriched from blood (not recorded which). These receptors were taken from a woman aged 25-40 years who had recovered from COVID-19.

This chain joins TRBV28 and TRBJ2-1, with 8 bases aligning to TRBD2. With V trimmed by 1 base and J by 5 bases, 10 bases remained unmatched. Germline V gene sequence: CDR1 MDHEN, CDR2 SYDVKM. The CDR3 contains 17 residues. CDR3 sequence (DNA): TGTGCCAGCAGTTTATTGGCGAGCGGGAGTCTCCACAATGAGCAGTTCTTC. This gives the protein CASSLLASGSLHNEQFF.

V is TRBV7-2 and J is TRBJ2-1; 10 positions agree with TRBD2. V dropped 1 base and J dropped 6; count of bases not matched to a gene: 6. Germline V gene data show CDR1 as SGHTA and CDR2 as FQGNSA. This CDR3 spans 16 amino acids. CDR3: CASSLVAGGTFNEQFF. CDR3 coding DNA: TGTGCCAGCAGCTTAGTAGCGGGGGGTACCTTCAATGAGCAGTTCTTC.

The rearrangement uses TRBV7-8 and TRBJ1-3; 7 positions agree with TRBD1. The germline V gene encodes CDR1 SGHVS and CDR2 FQNEAQ. The junction had 6 bases not matched to a gene; V was cut back by 5 bases and J by 2 bases. The CDR3 length is 15 residues. Here the CDR3 DNA reads TGTGCCAGCAGCCGACAGGGTTTGGCTGGAAACACCATATATTTT. Translation gives CASSRQGLAGNTIYF.

V usage is TRBV28 and J usage is TRBJ2-1, with TRBD2 matching 7 bases. This CDR3 region has 14 residues. V lost 6 bases to trimming and J lost 7 bases; unmatched junction nucleotides: 9. Per germline, CDR1 MDHEN and CDR2 SYDVKM. CDR3 sequence: CASRLTSMVNEQFF. The CDR3 DNA follows: TGTGCCAGCAGATTGACTAGCATGGTGAATGAGCAGTTCTTC. The full variable domain, in which reference TRBV28 and TRBJ2-1 provide the parts outside the CDR3, is DVKVTQSSRYLVKRTGEKVFLECVQDMDHENMFWYRQDPGLGLRLIYFSYDVKMKEKGDIPEGYSVSREKKERFSLILESASTNQTSMYLCASRLTSMVNEQFFGPGTRLTVL.

This clone was seen a single time. The V call is TRBV28, the J call TRBJ1-5; no clear D gene. CDR1 and CDR2 from the germline V gene are MDHEN and SYDVKM. This CDR3 comprises 14 residues. The germline V and J ends were trimmed by 3 bases and 0 bases, with 6 bases remaining between them. The CDR3 nucleotides are TGTGCCAGCAGTTTGACAACTAGCAATCAGCCCCAGCATTTT. As protein: CASSLTTSNQPQHF.

DNA for the CDR3: TGCGCCAGCAGCCAAGATAGGACAGGGCCTATGAATGGCTACACCTTC. It translates to CASSQDRTGPMNGYTF. The V call is TRBV4-3, the J call TRBJ1-2, with 8 bases identical to TRBD1. This CDR3 has 16 residues. Losses at the gene ends were 0 bases for V and 6 bases for J; bases not matched to a gene: 9. Germline lookup yields CDR1 LGHNA and CDR2 YSLEER.

This clone was picked up many times. The chain combines TRBV30 with TRBJ2-3; possibly TRBD1 for D (5 bases). The CDR3 is 12 amino acids. Per germline, CDR1 GTSNPN and CDR2 SVGIG (reference sequence). Deletions cut 4 bases from V and 6 bases from J, with 11 bases between. CDR3: CAWTTGRDTQYF. CDR3 in DNA: TGTGCCTGGACTACAGGCAGGGATACGCAGTATTTT.

Notes on this clone: The junction shows a germline mismatch at one end, possibly a read error. The chain links TRBV28 to TRBJ2-7, with TRBD1 matching 11 bases. Germline assignment: CDR1 MDHEN and CDR2 SYDVKM. The CDR3 is 17 residues long. In nucleotides, the CDR3 is TGTGCCAGCAGTTCTCCCCGGGGACAGGGGGACGTTTACGGGCAGTACTTC. Protein product: CASSSPRGQGDVYGQYF.

The chain has TRBV7-3 and TRBJ1-2; a weak D match, TRBD1 (5 bases). The V gene's germline CDR1 is SGHTA and CDR2 FQGTGA. This CDR3 contains 13 residues. Trimming stripped 7 bases from V and 6 bases from J, with 15 bases between. CDR3 in DNA: TGTGCCAGCAATCGGGGGGTGGAGGATGGCTACACCTTC. It encodes CASNRGVEDGYTF.

J is TRBJ2-1 and V is TRBV19, with 8 bases identical to TRBD2. This CDR3 has 16 amino acids. V lost 7 bases, J lost 9 bases, and 17 bases stayed unmatched. The germline V gene has CDR1 LNHDA and CDR2 SQIVND (reference sequence). CDR3 sequence: CASNDSGRRAGPEQFF. In nucleotides, the CDR3 is TGTGCCAGTAATGACAGCGGGAGAAGGGCAGGGCCTGAGCAGTTCTTC. Based on the CDR3 plus reference TRBV19 and TRBJ2-1, the full variable domain is DGGITQSPKYLFRKEGQNVTLSCEQNLNHDAMYWYRQDPGQGLRLIYYSQIVNDFQKGDIAEGYSVSREKKESFPLTVTSAQKNPTAFYLCASNDSGRRAGPEQFFGPGTRLTVL.

The V call is TRBV5-1, the J call TRBJ2-3, with 8 bases lining up with TRBD1. Germline V gene lookup returns CDR1 SGHRS and CDR2 YFSETQ. This CDR3 has 13 amino acids. The V gene end was trimmed by 6 bases and the J gene end by 3 bases; junction bases not matched to a gene: 3. The CDR3 region is CASTRGQTDTQYF. Here the CDR3 DNA reads TGCGCCAGCACCAGGGGGCAAACAGATACGCAGTATTTT. The complete variable domain, with remaining parts taken from reference TRBV5-1 and TRBJ2-3, reads KAGVTQTPRYLIKTRGQQVTLSCSPISGHRSVSWYQQTPGQGLQFLFEYFSETQRNKGNFPGRFSGRQFSNSRSEMNVSTLELGDSALYLCASTRGQTDTQYFGPGTRLTVL.

The gene calls are TRBV19 and TRBJ1-1, with D possibly being TRBD1 (5 bases). The CDR3 has 14 amino acids. Germline V gene data show CDR1 as LNHDA and CDR2 as SQIVND (reference sequence). The germline V and J ends were trimmed by 7 bases and 2 bases, with 14 bases remaining between them. In DNA, the CDR3 is TGTGCCAGTACCAAAACAGGACTAAACACTGAAGCTTTCTTT. This translates into CASTKTGLNTEAFF.

DNA of the CDR3: TGCGCCAGCAGCCCAGTCCCGGGACAGGGAACGGGCGGAAACACCATATATTTT. Its protein is CASSPVPGQGTGGNTIYF. The V gene is TRBV5-1, the J gene TRBJ1-3; 9 nucleotides agree with TRBD1. The junction had 15 bases not matched to a gene; V was cut back by 4 bases and J by 4 bases. Germline V CDR1 and CDR2: SGHRS, YFSETQ. The CDR3 consists of 18 residues.

The chain recombines TRBV6-5 with TRBJ2-7, with TRBD1 identical over 9 bases. In germline, CDR1 is MNHEY, CDR2 SVGAGI. The V and J ends lost 7 bases and 5 bases, in that order; junction bases with no gene match: 9. This CDR3 spans 14 amino acids. DNA of the CDR3: TGTGCCAGCATGAGGCCGGGACAGGGAAACGAGCAGTACTTC. Protein product: CASMRPGQGNEQYF.

This clone occurred once. V is TRBV28 and J is TRBJ2-1; 7 bases are shared with TRBD1. Germline CDR1 reads MDHEN; CDR2 reads SYDVKM. Trimming removed 2 bases from V and 6 bases from J; junction bases left unmatched: 10. This CDR3 has 16 residues. The CDR3 reads CASSLDYGTGVNEQFF. Written as DNA, the CDR3 is TGTGCCAGCAGTTTAGATTACGGAACAGGGGTCAATGAGCAGTTCTTC. Based on the CDR3 plus reference TRBV28 and TRBJ2-1, the full variable domain is DVKVTQSSRYLVKRTGEKVFLECVQDMDHENMFWYRQDPGLGLRLIYFSYDVKMKEKGDIPEGYSVSREKKERFSLILESASTNQTSMYLCASSLDYGTGVNEQFFGPGTRLTVL.

The rearrangement uses TRBV19 and TRBJ1-2, with D tentatively TRBD1 (5 bases). Trimming cost V 7 bases and J 6 bases, with 18 bases left between them. Germline V gene sequence: CDR1 LNHDA, CDR2 SQIVND (reference sequence). This CDR3 spans 14 amino acids. CDR3 coding DNA: TGTGCCAGTACCAATGGCAGGGTGGGGAATGGCTACACCTTC. It is translated as CASTNGRVGNGYTF.